The T cell receptor (beta chain) described here comes from a study of breast tumors, draining lymph nodes, adjacent tissues. Study observations and caveats: Most tumor T cells seemingly derive from lymph node, then expand in tumor. Tumors had less TCR diversity than lymph nodes, more than nontumor tissue. Tumor T cell lymph node origin was a supported hypothesis, not proven. Tumor and nontumor repertoires were significantly more similar in luminal-like than in basal-like breast cancer.

The lymph nodes were axillary draining lymph nodes from breast cancer patients. Details on this clonotype: Its antigen is not identified. This may stem from a read error, because a much larger clone lies one nucleotide away.

One entry per CDR3 protein results from TCRdb running MiXCR on the multiplex PCR reads. The table includes 150,000 to 200,000 distinct CDR3 sequences, around a third detected once. Germline V gene data show CDR1 as SQVTM and CDR2 as ANQGSEA. The CDR3 has 14 residues. Source material: axillary lymph node tissue. The genes are TRBV29-1 and TRBJ2-4, with D hard to call. This TCR was recovered from a female donor with breast cancer. Some clones in this sample may be carry-over from other donors' samples. CDR3 sequence reads: CSVVLAEEQNTQYF. CDR3 DNA sequence: TGCAGCGTTGTTCTGGCAGAGGAGCAAAACACTCAGTACTTC.